The 28 T cell receptor beta chains given below trace back to one sample, sequenced in a study of cytomegalovirus exposure and HLA in healthy donors. 60 Vbeta and 13 Jbeta primers were used in PCR. This table comes from immunoSEQ multiplex PCR, and its TCRdb copy is limited to in-frame clones, with some not included. This table holds 70,000 to 100,000 clones, roughly two thirds found once. The sequencing input was PBMCs. These receptor sequences come from a woman between 45 and 60 years old in good health and CMV-seropositive.

This clone was seen a handful of times. The chain uses TRBV2 and TRBJ2-5, with D uncertain. The CDR3 sequence is 14 residues long. Trimming stripped 1 base from V and 5 bases from J, with 11 bases between. Germline CDR1 and CDR2: SNHLY and FYNNEI. The CDR3 loop is CASSEDRLGETQYF. CDR3 DNA: TGTGCCAGCAGTGAAGACCGCCTCGGGGAGACCCAGTACTTC.

The J gene is TRBJ2-1, the V gene TRBV9; TRBD1 matches 7 bases. V gave up 0 bases and J gave up 0 bases; unmatched junction bases: 12. Looked up from germline, CDR1 is SGDLS and CDR2 is YYNGEE. The CDR3 length is 19 residues. The CDR3: CASSVGFGRGLSSYNEQFF. The CDR3 nucleotides read TGTGCCAGCAGCGTAGGATTTGGTAGGGGGCTGAGCTCCTACAATGAGCAGTTCTTC.

The rearrangement links TRBV6-1 to TRBJ1-2; 8 positions match TRBD1. This CDR3 has 17 amino acids. Trimming cost V 4 bases and J 4 bases; bases outside gene matches: 14. Germline V CDR1 and CDR2: MNHNS, SASEGT. As DNA, the CDR3 is TGTGCCAGCAGTGTCGGGACAGGTCGAAAGGACCTCTATGGCTACACCTTC. Its translation: CASSVGTGRKDLYGYTF.

This clone has a handful of counts. As DNA, the CDR3 is TGTGCCAGCAGCCCGGGACAGTCGAACACTGAAGCTTTCTTT. This sequence encodes CASSPGQSNTEAFF. This sequence joins TRBV11-2 and TRBJ1-1, with 7 positions matching TRBD1. The CDR3 sequence is 14 residues long. CDR1 and CDR2 (germline): SGHAT, FQNNGV. V lost 5 bases and J lost 1; bases outside the gene matches: 4. Full variable domain (remainder filled in from reference TRBV11-2 and TRBJ1-1): EAGVAQSPRYKIIEKRQSVAFWCNPISGHATLYWYQQILGQGPKLLIQFQNNGVVDDSQLPKDRFSAERLKGVDSTLKIQPAKLEDSAVYLCASSPGQSNTEAFFGQGTRLTVV.

V usage is TRBV6-1 and J usage is TRBJ2-5, with 8 bases that match TRBD1. With 4 bases clipped from V and 7 bases from J, the junction kept 8 bases outside the gene matches. Per the germline V gene, CDR1 is MNHNS and CDR2 is SASEGT. The CDR3 runs to 14 residues. The CDR3 DNA follows: TGTGCCAGCAGTGGAATGACAGGGGTCGGGACCCAGTACTTC. Its protein product is CASSGMTGVGTQYF.

The chain uses TRBV2 and TRBJ2-1; no definite D call. The CDR3 length is 15 residues. V lost 2 bases and J lost 0, with 8 bases in between. Per germline, CDR1 SNHLY and CDR2 FYNNEI. CDR3 sequence: CASSERWSSYNEQFF. CDR3 bases: TGTGCCAGCAGTGAAAGGTGGAGCTCCTACAATGAGCAGTTCTTC.

The genes are TRBV11-2 and TRBJ1-3; possible D gene TRBD1, 6 bases. Trimming left V 5 bases short and J 2 bases short, with 13 bases between. The CDR3 spans 15 residues. Germline V CDR1 and CDR2: SGHAT, FQNNGV. CDR3: CASSVDSSPGNTIYF. The CDR3 DNA is TGTGCCAGCAGCGTGGACAGTTCTCCTGGAAACACCATATATTTT.

The rearrangement uses TRBV30 and TRBJ2-2, with TRBD1 matching over 9 bases. V shed 5 bases, J shed 3 bases, and the junction held 19 bases outside the gene matches. The germline V gene encodes CDR1 GTSNPN and CDR2 SVGIG (reference sequence). The CDR3 has 19 residues. The CDR3 is CAWARNLPHRDRDTGELFF. The CDR3 DNA follows: TGTGCCTGGGCTCGAAACCTACCTCACCGGGACAGGGACACCGGGGAGCTGTTTTTT.

This clone came up a few times. The chain recombines TRBV7-9 with TRBJ2-3; 7 positions agree with TRBD2. Trimming cost V 8 bases and J 0 bases; bases outside gene matches: 8. The length of the CDR3 is 15 residues. CDR1 SEHNR and CDR2 FQNEAQ come from the germline V gene (reference sequence). The CDR3 DNA follows: TGTGCCAGCCGAGAGCTGCGGGGGAGCACAGATACGCAGTATTTT. Translating it yields CASRELRGSTDTQYF.

The V gene is TRBV7-9, the J gene TRBJ1-3; 10 bases are a match to TRBD1. Germline V CDR1 and CDR2: SEHNR, FQNEAQ (reference sequence). The V and J ends lost 3 bases and 1 base, in that order; junction bases with no gene match: 3. The CDR3 extends over 16 amino acids. The CDR3 DNA is TGTGCCAGCAGCTTCCGGGACAGGGGATCTGGAAACACCATATATTTT. Its translation: CASSFRDRGSGNTIYF.

This clone was picked up a small number of times. This rearrangement joins TRBV9 to TRBJ2-3; 9 nucleotides agree with TRBD1. Looked up from germline, CDR1 is SGDLS and CDR2 is YYNGEE. Trimming removed 4 bases from V and 2 bases from J; junction bases left unmatched: 8. This CDR3 has 16 amino acids. For the CDR3, the DNA is TGTGCCAGCAGCCCCCGGACAGGGGAAGCCACAGATACGCAGTATTTT. Translating gives CASSPRTGEATDTQYF.

The J gene is TRBJ2-3, the V gene TRBV5-1; TRBD2 is a possible D gene (5 bases). The germline V and J ends were trimmed by 2 bases and 0 bases, with 10 bases remaining between them. This CDR3 is built from 15 residues. Germline V CDR1 and CDR2: SGHRS, YFSETQ. CDR3 residues: CASSLAALSTDTQYF. The CDR3 DNA reads TGCGCCAGCAGCTTAGCGGCACTGAGCACAGATACGCAGTATTTT.

The chain carries TRBV7-9 and TRBJ1-1; TRBD1 might be the D (5 bases). Deletions cut 0 bases from V and 1 base from J, with 9 bases between. Germline lookup yields CDR1 SEHNR and CDR2 FQNEAQ (reference sequence). The CDR3 sequence is 15 residues long. The CDR3 DNA reads as TGTGCCAGCAGCTTAGCGCGGGGGAGGAACACTGAAGCTTTCTTT. This translates into CASSLARGRNTEAFF.

The V gene is TRBV9, the J gene TRBJ2-2; 7 bases are a match to TRBD2. Germline trimming cut 2 bases from V and 4 bases from J; bases unmatched to any gene: 5. This CDR3 is built from 15 residues. The germline gives CDR1 SGDLS, CDR2 YYNGEE. In DNA, the CDR3 is TGTGCCAGCAGCGTCACTAGCGAGAGCACCGGGGAGCTGTTTTTT. Residues: CASSVTSESTGELFF.

This sequence joins TRBV2 and TRBJ2-7, with TRBD1 matching 10 bases. The J segment lost 4 bases and the V segment lost 7 bases, leaving 4 bases of the junction unmatched. This CDR3 comprises 13 residues. Germline CDR1 is SNHLY and CDR2 is FYNNEI. The CDR3 DNA reads as TGTGCCAGCAAAGGGACAGGGGCATACGAGCAGTACTTC. It is translated as CASKGTGAYEQYF.

The chain carries TRBV29-1 and TRBJ2-1; maybe TRBD2 (7 bases). Germline CDR1 reads SQVTM; CDR2 reads ANQGSEA. The CDR3 has 16 amino acids. The ends were cut back, 0 bases at V and 8 bases at J, with 20 bases in the middle. The CDR3 coding sequence is TGCAGCGTTGAAGATAGAGGGGGGGACCTGTATGATGAGCAGTTCTTC. It encodes CSVEDRGGDLYDEQFF.

This rearrangement joins TRBV27 to TRBJ1-6; TRBD1 aligns across 9 bases. The V segment lost 6 bases and the J segment 8 bases; nucleotides outside the gene matches: 8. CDR3 length equals 15 residues. Germline V gives CDR1 MNHEY, CDR2 SMNVEV (reference sequence). CDR3: CASRPSQGAYSPLHF. The DNA for the CDR3 is TGTGCCAGCAGGCCTTCACAGGGGGCGTATTCACCCCTCCACTTT.

This chain links TRBV15 with TRBJ2-3; D may be TRBD2 (6 bases). The CDR3 length is 14 residues. Per the germline V gene, CDR1 is LNHNV and CDR2 is YYDKDF (reference sequence). The ends were cut back, 8 bases at V and 2 bases at J, with 14 bases in the middle. CDR3 sequence reads: CATSEGGATDTQYF. In nucleotides, the CDR3 is TGTGCCACCTCGGAGGGCGGGGCCACAGATACGCAGTATTTT.

This chain uses TRBV5-4 with TRBJ2-5; TRBD1 aligns across 8 bases. The CDR3 is made up of 15 amino acids. Germline CDR1 reads SGHNT; CDR2 reads YYREEE (reference sequence). Losses at the gene ends were 0 bases for V and 4 bases for J; bases not matched to a gene: 5. CDR3 coding DNA: TGTGCCAGCAGCTTGGACAGGGGGGAAAGAGAGACCCAGTACTTC. Translation gives CASSLDRGERETQYF. The whole variable domain, remainder taken from reference TRBV5-4 and TRBJ2-5, is ETGVTQSPTHLIKTRGQQVTLRCSSQSGHNTVSWYQQALGQGPQFIFQYYREEENGRGNFPPRFSGLQFPNYSSELNVNALELDDSALYLCASSLDRGERETQYFGPGTRLLVL.

This clone was seen more than once but under ten times. This chain links TRBV11-1 with TRBJ2-7; the D gene is possibly TRBD2 (6 bases). CDR1 is SGHAT, CDR2 FQDESV, per germline (reference sequence). Trimming removed 3 bases at V and 2 bases at J, with 8 bases between. The CDR3 runs 13 residues. The CDR3 spells CASSFGGPYEQYF. The CDR3 DNA reads as TGTGCCAGCAGCTTCGGAGGGCCCTACGAGCAGTACTTC.

V gene TRBV5-1 combines with J gene TRBJ1-5, with 12 nucleotides matching TRBD1. The CDR3 runs to 16 residues. Trimming at V came to 5 bases and at J to 3 bases, leaving 6 bases not matched to a gene. Germline CDR1 is SGHRS and CDR2 is YFSETQ. This chain's CDR3 is CASSPGTGGLNQPQHF. The CDR3 DNA is TGCGCCAGCAGTCCCGGGACAGGGGGCCTCAATCAGCCCCAGCATTTT.

The chain combines TRBV11-2 with TRBJ1-1, with D unclear. Trimming took 8 bases from V and 0 from J, leaving 10 bases between them. CDR3 length: 13 amino acids. From germline, CDR1 is SGHAT and CDR2 FQNNGV. CDR3: CASAGGMNTEAFF. The CDR3 coding sequence is TGTGCCAGCGCCGGCGGGATGAACACTGAAGCTTTCTTT. Full variable domain (rest looked up from reference TRBV11-2 and TRBJ1-1): EAGVAQSPRYKIIEKRQSVAFWCNPISGHATLYWYQQILGQGPKLLIQFQNNGVVDDSQLPKDRFSAERLKGVDSTLKIQPAKLEDSAVYLCASAGGMNTEAFFGQGTRLTVV.

The gene calls are TRBV6-5 and TRBJ2-5; 7 bases are a match to TRBD1. The length of the CDR3 is 13 residues. The ends lost 6 bases at V and 2 bases at J; junction bases unmatched: 3. Germline V gene lookup returns CDR1 MNHEY and CDR2 SVGAGI. CDR3 in DNA: TGTGCCAGCAGGGGGACAGCACAAGAGACCCAGTACTTC. The encoded protein is CASRGTAQETQYF.

The chain carries TRBV27 and TRBJ2-5, with 12 bases aligning to TRBD1. This CDR3 comprises 17 residues. V gave up 10 bases and J gave up 2 bases; unmatched junction bases: 14. Germline-derived CDR1 and CDR2 are MNHEY and SMNVEV (reference sequence). This chain's CDR3 is CANLGQGALRLQETQYF. CDR3 coding DNA: TGTGCCAACTTGGGACAGGGGGCCTTACGATTACAAGAGACCCAGTACTTC.

The chain uses TRBV2 and TRBJ2-2; 8 bases are a match to TRBD1. This CDR3 comprises 17 residues. Germline CDR1 is SNHLY and CDR2 is FYNNEI. V gave up 5 bases and J gave up 6 bases; unmatched junction bases: 14. CDR3 nucleotides: TGTGCCAGCAGTTCCACCTCTTTTGGCAGGGGGCCCGGGGAGCTGTTTTTT. It translates to CASSSTSFGRGPGELFF.

The chain uses TRBV28 and TRBJ2-7, with TRBD1 matching 8 bases. The V gene end was trimmed by 6 bases and the J gene end by 2 bases; junction bases not matched to a gene: 3. CDR1 is MDHEN and CDR2 is SYDVKM in the germline V gene. The CDR3 is made up of 13 amino acids. The CDR3 is CASREQGAYEQYV. CDR3 DNA sequence: TGTGCCAGCAGGGAACAGGGGGCCTACGAGCAGTACGTC.

V gene TRBV28 combines with J gene TRBJ1-2, with D possibly matching TRBD1 (6 bases). The germline CDR1 and CDR2 sequences are MDHEN and SYDVKM. The CDR3 runs 12 residues. The ends were cut back, 6 bases at V and 7 bases at J, with 12 bases in the middle. CDR3 in amino acids: CASSPNRAGYTF. In DNA, the CDR3 is TGTGCCAGCAGCCCTAACAGGGCTGGCTACACCTTC.

The rearrangement links TRBV15 to TRBJ1-4, with unresolved D. Germline-derived CDR1 and CDR2 are LNHNV and YYDKDF (reference sequence). The germline V and J ends were trimmed by 2 bases and 8 bases, with 9 bases remaining between them. The CDR3 totals 13 residues. This chain's CDR3 is CATSRNQREKLFF. CDR3 DNA: TGTGCCACCAGCAGAAATCAGAGGGAAAAACTGTTTTTT. The whole variable domain, remainder taken from reference TRBV15 and TRBJ1-4, is DAMVIQNPRYQVTQFGKPVTLSCSQTLNHNVMYWYQQKSSQAPKLLFHYYDKDFNNEADTPDNFQSRRPNTSFCFLDIRSPGLGDTAMYLCATSRNQREKLFFGSGTQLSVL.